The 6 T cell receptor beta chains reported below all come from one sample, sequenced in a study of CD8 T cells in ankylosing spondylitis. Whole-study findings and limits: Ankylosing spondylitis blood seemed to carry a telltale TCR beta motif made of under ten highly homologous variants.

Their cognate antigens are unknown. One entry per CDR3 protein, called by TCRdb with MiXCR from the 5' RACE reads. The table has some 85,000 distinct CDR3 sequences, roughly 8.8% seen once. Sequencing was done on a sample of blood, either unsorted or a sorted T cell fraction (not recorded which). Receptors were obtained from a male donor with ankylosing spondylitis.

Ten or more counts support this clonotype. The chain is built from TRBV24-1 and TRBJ2-2; TRBD1 aligns across 7 bases. CDR3 size: 14 residues. V shed 11 bases, J shed 6 bases, and the junction held 11 bases outside the gene matches. Germline CDR1 KGHDR, CDR2 SFDVKD. This chain's CDR3 is CAILDRDGAGELFF. DNA for the CDR3: TGTGCCATTCTAGACAGGGATGGGGCCGGGGAGCTGTTTTTT.

This clonotype was observed a few times. The chain joins TRBV6-2 or TRBV6-3 to TRBJ2-1, with 9 bases aligning to TRBD2. The CDR3 is made up of 14 amino acids. V gave up 6 bases and J gave up 5 bases; unmatched junction bases: 5. The V gene's germline CDR1 is MNHEY and CDR2 SVGEGT. The CDR3 is CASRYSGRDNEQFF. The DNA for the CDR3 is TGTGCCAGCAGATATAGCGGGAGAGACAATGAGCAGTTCTTC.

This clonotype appeared a few times. The chain joins TRBV7-2 to TRBJ2-1; TRBD2 is a possible D gene (5 bases). Looked up from germline, CDR1 is SGHTA and CDR2 is FQGNSA. The V end lost 1 base, the J end lost 10 bases, and 11 bases lay between the germline ends. The CDR3 loop spans 13 amino acids. The DNA for the CDR3 is TGTGCCAGCAGCTTAGAGGGAGCTCTGGAGCAGTTCTTC. Its protein is CASSLEGALEQFF. Together with reference TRBV7-2 and TRBJ2-1, the CDR3 gives the full variable domain: GAGVSQSPSNKVTEKGKDVELRCDPISGHTALYWYRQSLGQGLEFLIYFQGNSAPDKSGLPSDRFSAERTGGSVSTLTIQRTQQEDSAVYLCASSLEGALEQFFGPGTRLTVL.

The chain uses TRBV12-3 or TRBV12-4 and TRBJ2-5, with 14 bases aligning to TRBD2. The CDR3 is 17 residues long. With 5 bases clipped from V and 2 bases from J, the junction kept 7 bases outside the gene matches. CDR3 bases: TGTGCCAGCAGTCTGGGGACTAGCGGGAGTGGTCAAGAGACCCAGTACTTC. This encodes CASSLGTSGSGQETQYF.

The genes are TRBV29-1 and TRBJ2-3, with 7 bases lining up with TRBD2. V shed 4 bases, J shed 11 bases, and the junction held 9 bases outside the gene matches. The CDR3 has 12 amino acids. CDR1 and CDR2 (germline): SQVTM, ANQGSEA. The CDR3 sequence: CSVGGPRGGQYF. DNA for the CDR3: TGCAGCGTTGGAGGCCCTCGCGGGGGGCAGTATTTT.

This clonotype was detected only a few times. The chain employs TRBV7-2 and TRBJ2-1, with 7 bases identical to TRBD2. CDR1 and CDR2 (germline): SGHTA, FQGNSA. V dropped 0 bases and J dropped 8; count of bases not matched to a gene: 7. The CDR3 sequence is 15 residues long. The CDR3 protein is CASSLAVGLADEQFF. CDR3 DNA: TGTGCCAGCAGCTTAGCGGTAGGCCTAGCGGATGAGCAGTTCTTC.